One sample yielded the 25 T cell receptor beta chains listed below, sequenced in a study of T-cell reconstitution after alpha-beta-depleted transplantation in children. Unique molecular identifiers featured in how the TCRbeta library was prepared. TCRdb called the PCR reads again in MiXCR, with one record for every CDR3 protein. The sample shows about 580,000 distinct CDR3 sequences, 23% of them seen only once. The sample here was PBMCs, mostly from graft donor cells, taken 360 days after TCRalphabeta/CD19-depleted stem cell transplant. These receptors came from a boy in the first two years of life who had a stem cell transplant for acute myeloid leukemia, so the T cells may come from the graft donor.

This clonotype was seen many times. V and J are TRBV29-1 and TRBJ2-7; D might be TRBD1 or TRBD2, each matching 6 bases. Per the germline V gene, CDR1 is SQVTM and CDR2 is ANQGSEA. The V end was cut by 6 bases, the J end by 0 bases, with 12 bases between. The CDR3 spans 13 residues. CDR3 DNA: TGCAGCGTATCGGGGGCCAGCTCCTACGAGCAGTACTTC. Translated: CSVSGASSYEQYF.

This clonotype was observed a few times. As DNA, the CDR3 is TGCAGTGCTAGCCCCGCCGACGGCAGGGACTTGATTCAGGATGAGCAGTTCTTC. It translates to CSASPADGRDLIQDEQFF. The chain is built from TRBV20-1 and TRBJ2-1; tentative D call: TRBD2 (6 bases). CDR3 size: 18 residues. Germline V gene data show CDR1 as DFQATT and CDR2 as SNEGSKA (reference sequence). Trimming removed 3 bases at V and 8 bases at J, with 29 bases between.

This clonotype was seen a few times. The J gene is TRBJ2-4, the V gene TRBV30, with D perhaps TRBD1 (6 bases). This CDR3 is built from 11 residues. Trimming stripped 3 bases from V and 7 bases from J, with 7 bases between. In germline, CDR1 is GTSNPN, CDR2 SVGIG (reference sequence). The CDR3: CAWSGQNIQYF. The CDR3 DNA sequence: TGTGCCTGGAGCGGACAGAACATTCAGTACTTC.

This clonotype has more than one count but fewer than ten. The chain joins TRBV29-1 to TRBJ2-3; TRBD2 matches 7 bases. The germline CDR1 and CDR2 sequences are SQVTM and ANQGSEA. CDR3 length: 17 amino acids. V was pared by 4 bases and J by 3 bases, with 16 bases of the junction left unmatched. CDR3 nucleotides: TGCAGCGTTGGAGGTCAAAGTTGGGGGGGAGGGACAGATACGCAGTATTTT. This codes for CSVGGQSWGGGTDTQYF.

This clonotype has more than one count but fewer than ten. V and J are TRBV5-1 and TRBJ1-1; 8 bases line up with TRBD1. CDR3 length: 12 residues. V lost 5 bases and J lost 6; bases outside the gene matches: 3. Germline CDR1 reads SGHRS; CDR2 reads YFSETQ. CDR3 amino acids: CASRQQGAEAFF. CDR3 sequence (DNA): TGCGCCAGCAGGCAACAGGGGGCTGAAGCTTTCTTT. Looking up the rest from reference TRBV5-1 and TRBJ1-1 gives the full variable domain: KAGVTQTPRYLIKTRGQQVTLSCSPISGHRSVSWYQQTPGQGLQFLFEYFSETQRNKGNFPGRFSGRQFSNSRSEMNVSTLELGDSALYLCASRQQGAEAFFGQGTRLTVV.

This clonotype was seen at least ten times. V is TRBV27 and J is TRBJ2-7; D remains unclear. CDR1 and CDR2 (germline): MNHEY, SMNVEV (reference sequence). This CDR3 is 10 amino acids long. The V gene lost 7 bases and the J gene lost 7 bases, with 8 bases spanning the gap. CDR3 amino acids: CASTSREQYV. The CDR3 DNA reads TGTGCCAGCACGAGCCGGGAGCAGTACGTC.

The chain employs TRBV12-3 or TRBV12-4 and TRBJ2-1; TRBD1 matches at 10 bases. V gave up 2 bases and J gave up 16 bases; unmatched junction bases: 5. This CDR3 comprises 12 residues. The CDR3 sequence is CASSLRGTGDFF. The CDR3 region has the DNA TGTGCCAGCAGTTTAAGAGGGACAGGGGATTTCTTC.

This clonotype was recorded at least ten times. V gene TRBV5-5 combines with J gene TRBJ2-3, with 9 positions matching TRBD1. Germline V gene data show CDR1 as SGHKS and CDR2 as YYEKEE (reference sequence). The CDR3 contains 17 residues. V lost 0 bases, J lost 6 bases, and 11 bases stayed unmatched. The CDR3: CASSLAAGQGGKDTQYF. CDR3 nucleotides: TGTGCCAGCAGCTTGGCCGCGGGACAGGGAGGGAAGGATACGCAGTATTTT.

The CDR3 sequence: CASSYRLDGKLFF. CDR3 in DNA: TGTGCCAGCAGTTACCGCCTTGACGGAAAACTGTTTTTT. The J gene is TRBJ1-4, the V gene TRBV6-5, with D hard to call. CDR1 is MNHEY and CDR2 is SVGAGI in the germline V gene. This CDR3 is built from 13 residues. V was cut by 2 bases and J by 10 bases, with 11 bases left in between.

CDR3 amino acids: CASSWRVQDTQYF. DNA for the CDR3: TGTGCCAGCAGTTGGAGGGTTCAAGATACGCAGTATTTT. The chain employs TRBV12-3 or TRBV12-4 and TRBJ2-3; D might be TRBD2 (6 bases). Trimming pared 4 bases from V and 5 bases from J, leaving 10 bases between. The CDR3 runs to 13 residues.

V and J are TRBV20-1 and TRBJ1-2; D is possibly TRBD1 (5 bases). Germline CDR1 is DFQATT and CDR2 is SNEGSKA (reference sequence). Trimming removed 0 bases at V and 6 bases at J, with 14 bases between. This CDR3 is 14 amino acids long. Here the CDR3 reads CSARDHRSFDGYTF. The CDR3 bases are TGCAGTGCTAGAGATCACAGGAGTTTCGATGGCTACACCTTC.

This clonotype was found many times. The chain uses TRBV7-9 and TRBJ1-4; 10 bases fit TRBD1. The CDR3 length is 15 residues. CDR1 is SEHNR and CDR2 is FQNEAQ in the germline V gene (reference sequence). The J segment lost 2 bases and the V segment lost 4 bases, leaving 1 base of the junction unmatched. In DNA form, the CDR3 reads TGTGCCAGCAGCTGGGGACAGGGGACTAATGAAAAACTGTTTTTT. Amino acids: CASSWGQGTNEKLFF.

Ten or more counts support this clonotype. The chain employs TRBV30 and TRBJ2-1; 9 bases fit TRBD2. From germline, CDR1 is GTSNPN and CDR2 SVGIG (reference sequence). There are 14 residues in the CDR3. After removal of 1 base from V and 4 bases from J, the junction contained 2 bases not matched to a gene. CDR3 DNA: TGTGCCTGGAGTGCCCTAGCGGGGTACAATGAGCAGTTCTTC. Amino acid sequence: CAWSALAGYNEQFF.

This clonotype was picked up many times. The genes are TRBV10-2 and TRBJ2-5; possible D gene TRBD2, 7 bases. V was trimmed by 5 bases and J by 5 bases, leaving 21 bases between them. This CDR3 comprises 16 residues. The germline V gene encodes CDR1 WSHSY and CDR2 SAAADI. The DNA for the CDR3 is TGCGCCAGCAGTTGGATTAGGGGGGGGGCGCCCGAGACCCAGTACTTC. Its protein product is CASSWIRGGAPETQYF.

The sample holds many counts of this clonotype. In DNA form, the CDR3 reads TGCAGCGTTGTGGGACTTCTATACAATGAGCAGTTCTTC. Its protein is CSVVGLLYNEQFF. The chain couples TRBV29-1 to TRBJ2-1; D perhaps matches TRBD2 (6 bases). The germline V and J ends were trimmed by 4 bases and 4 bases, with 11 bases remaining between them. CDR1 and CDR2 (germline): SQVTM, ANQGSEA. The CDR3 sequence is 13 residues long.

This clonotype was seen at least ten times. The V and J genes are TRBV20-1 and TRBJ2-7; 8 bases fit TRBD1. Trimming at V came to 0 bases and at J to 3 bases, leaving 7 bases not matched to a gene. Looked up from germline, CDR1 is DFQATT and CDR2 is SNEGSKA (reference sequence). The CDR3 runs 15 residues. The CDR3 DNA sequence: TGCAGTGCTAGAGACCTCGGACAGGGCAACTACGAGCAGTACTTC. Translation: CSARDLGQGNYEQYF.

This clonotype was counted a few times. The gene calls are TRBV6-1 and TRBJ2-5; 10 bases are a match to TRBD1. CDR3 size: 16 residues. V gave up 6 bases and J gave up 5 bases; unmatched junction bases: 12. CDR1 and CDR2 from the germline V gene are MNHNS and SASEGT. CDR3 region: CASSSTRQGAYETQYF. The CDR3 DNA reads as TGTGCCAGCAGCTCCACCCGACAGGGGGCATACGAGACCCAGTACTTC.

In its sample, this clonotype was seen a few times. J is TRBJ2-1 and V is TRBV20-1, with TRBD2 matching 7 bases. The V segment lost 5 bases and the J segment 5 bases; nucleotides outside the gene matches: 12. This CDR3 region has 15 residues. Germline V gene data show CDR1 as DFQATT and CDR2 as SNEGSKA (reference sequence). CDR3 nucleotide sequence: TGCAGTGCTTATGGGGAGGGGACTTACCACAATGAGCAGTTCTTC. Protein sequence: CSAYGEGTYHNEQFF.

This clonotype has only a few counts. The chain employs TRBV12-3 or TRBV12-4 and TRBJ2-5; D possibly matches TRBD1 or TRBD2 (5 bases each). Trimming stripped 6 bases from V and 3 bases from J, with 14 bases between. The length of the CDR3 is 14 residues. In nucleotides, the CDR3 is TGTGCCAGCAGCCGTCCGGGACCCGAAGAGACCCAGTACTTC. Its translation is CASSRPGPEETQYF.

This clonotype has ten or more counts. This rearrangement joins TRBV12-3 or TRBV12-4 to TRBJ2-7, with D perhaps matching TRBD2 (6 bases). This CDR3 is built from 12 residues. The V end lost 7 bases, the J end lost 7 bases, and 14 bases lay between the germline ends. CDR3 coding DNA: TGTGCCAGCATGGAGGGTTTTGGTGAGCAGTACTTC. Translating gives CASMEGFGEQYF.

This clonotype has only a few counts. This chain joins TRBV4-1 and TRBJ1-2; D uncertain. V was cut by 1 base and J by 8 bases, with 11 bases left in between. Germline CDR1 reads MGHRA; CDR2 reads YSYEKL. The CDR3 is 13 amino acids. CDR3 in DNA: TGCGCCAGCAGCCAAGGAGGAGGCTCGGGCTACACCTTC. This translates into CASSQGGGSGYTF.

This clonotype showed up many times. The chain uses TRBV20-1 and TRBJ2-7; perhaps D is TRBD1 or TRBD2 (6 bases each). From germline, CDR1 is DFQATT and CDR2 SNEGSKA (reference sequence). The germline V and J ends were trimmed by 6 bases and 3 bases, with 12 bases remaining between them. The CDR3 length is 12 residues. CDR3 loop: CSALGGSYEQYV. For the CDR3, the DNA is TGCAGTGCCCTAGGGGGGAGCTACGAGCAGTACGTC.

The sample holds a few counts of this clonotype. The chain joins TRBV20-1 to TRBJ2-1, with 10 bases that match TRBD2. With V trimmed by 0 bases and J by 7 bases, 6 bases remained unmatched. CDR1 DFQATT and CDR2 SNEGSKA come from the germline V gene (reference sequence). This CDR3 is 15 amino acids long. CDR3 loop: CSARDISGGANEQFF. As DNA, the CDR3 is TGCAGTGCTAGAGATATCAGCGGGGGGGCAAATGAGCAGTTCTTC.

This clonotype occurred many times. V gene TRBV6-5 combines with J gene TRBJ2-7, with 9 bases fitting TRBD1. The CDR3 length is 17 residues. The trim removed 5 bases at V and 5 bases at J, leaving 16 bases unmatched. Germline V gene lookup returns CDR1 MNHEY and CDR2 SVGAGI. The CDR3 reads CASSTRRQGEGFHEQYF. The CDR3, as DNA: TGTGCCAGCAGTACACGACGACAGGGGGAGGGTTTCCACGAGCAGTACTTC.

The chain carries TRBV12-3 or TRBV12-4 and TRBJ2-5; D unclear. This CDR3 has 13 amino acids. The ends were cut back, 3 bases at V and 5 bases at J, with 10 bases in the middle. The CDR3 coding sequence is TGTGCCAGCAGTTTTGGGGTTGACGAGACCCAGTACTTC. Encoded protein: CASSFGVDETQYF.